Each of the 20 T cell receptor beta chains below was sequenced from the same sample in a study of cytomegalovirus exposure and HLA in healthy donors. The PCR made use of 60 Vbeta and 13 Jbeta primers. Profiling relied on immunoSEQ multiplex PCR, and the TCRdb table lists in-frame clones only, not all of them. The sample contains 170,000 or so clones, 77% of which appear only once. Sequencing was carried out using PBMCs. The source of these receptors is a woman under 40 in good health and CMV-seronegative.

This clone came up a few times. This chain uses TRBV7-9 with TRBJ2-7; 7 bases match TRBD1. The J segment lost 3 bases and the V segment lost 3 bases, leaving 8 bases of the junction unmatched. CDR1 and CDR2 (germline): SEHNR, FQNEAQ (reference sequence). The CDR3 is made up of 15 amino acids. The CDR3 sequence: CASSLFPGQSYEQYF. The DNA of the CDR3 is TGTGCCAGCAGCTTGTTTCCGGGACAGAGCTACGAGCAGTACTTC.

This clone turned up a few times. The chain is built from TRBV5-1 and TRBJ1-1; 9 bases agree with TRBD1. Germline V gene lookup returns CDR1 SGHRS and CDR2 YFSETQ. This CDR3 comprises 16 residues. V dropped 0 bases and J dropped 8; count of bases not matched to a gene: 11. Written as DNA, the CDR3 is TGCGCCAGCAGCTTGGACGCTCGGGACAGGGAGAGGGAAGCTTTCTTT. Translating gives CASSLDARDREREAFF.

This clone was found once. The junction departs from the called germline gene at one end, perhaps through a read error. This chain's CDR3 is CASSPSLTELGHF. In nucleotides, the CDR3 is TGTGCCAGCTCACCTTCCCTCACGGAGCTGGGTCACTTC. The chain uses TRBV18 and TRBJ2-7, with unresolved D. Germline V gives CDR1 KGHSH, CDR2 LQKENI. The CDR3 has 13 amino acids.

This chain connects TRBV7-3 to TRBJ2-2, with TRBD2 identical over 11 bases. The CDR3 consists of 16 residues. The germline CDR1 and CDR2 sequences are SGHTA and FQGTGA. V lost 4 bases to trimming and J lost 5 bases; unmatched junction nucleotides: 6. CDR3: CASSSLAGGQTGELFF. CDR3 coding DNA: TGTGCCAGCAGCTCCCTAGCGGGAGGTCAGACCGGGGAGCTGTTTTTT.

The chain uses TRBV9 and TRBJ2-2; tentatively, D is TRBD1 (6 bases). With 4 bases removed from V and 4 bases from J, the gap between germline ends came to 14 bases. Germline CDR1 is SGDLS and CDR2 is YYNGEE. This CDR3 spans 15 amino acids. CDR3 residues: CASSPRTVPTGELFF. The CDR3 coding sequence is TGTGCCAGCAGCCCCCGGACAGTTCCCACCGGGGAGCTGTTTTTT.

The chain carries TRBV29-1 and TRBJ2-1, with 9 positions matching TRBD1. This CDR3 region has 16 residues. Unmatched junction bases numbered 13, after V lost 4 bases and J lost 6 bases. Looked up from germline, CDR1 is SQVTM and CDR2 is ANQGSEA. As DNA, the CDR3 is TGCAGCGTTGGGTTTGGAGGACAGGGGATCTTCAATGAGCAGTTCTTC. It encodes CSVGFGGQGIFNEQFF.

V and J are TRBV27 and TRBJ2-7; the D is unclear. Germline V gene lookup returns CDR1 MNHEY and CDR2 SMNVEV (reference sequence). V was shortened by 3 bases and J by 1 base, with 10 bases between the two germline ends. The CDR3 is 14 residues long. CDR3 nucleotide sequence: TGTGCCAGCAGTTTTGGCAGGTCTTCCTACGAGCAGTACTTC. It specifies CASSFGRSSYEQYF.

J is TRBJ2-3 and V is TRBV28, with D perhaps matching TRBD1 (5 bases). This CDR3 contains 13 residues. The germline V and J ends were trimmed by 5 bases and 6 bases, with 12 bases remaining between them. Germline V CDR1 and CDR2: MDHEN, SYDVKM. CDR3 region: CASSPRQTDTQYF. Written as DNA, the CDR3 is TGTGCCAGCAGTCCGCGACAGACGGATACGCAGTATTTT.

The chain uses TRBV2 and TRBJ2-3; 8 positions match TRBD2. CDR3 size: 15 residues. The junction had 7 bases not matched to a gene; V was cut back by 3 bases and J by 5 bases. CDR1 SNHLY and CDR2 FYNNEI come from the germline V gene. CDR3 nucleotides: TGTGCCAGCAGTGAGGCGGGGGGCCCGGGAGATACGCAGTATTTT. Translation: CASSEAGGPGDTQYF. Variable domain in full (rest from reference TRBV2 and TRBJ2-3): EPEVTQTPSHQVTQMGQEVILRCVPISNHLYFYWYRQILGQKVEFLVSFYNNEISEKSEIFDDQFSVERPDGSNFTLKIRSTKLEDSAMYFCASSEAGGPGDTQYFGPGTRLTVL.

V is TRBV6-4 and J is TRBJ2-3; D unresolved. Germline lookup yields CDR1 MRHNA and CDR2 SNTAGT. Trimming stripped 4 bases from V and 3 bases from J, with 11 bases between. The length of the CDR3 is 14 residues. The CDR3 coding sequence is TGTGCCAGCAGTGTCGGAACAGATACAGATACGCAGTATTTT. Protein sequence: CASSVGTDTDTQYF.

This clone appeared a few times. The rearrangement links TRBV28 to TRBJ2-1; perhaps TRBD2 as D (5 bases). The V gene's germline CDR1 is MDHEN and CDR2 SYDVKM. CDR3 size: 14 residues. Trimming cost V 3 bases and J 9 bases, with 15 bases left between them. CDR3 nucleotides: TGTGCCAGCAGTTTCGCGGGCGGTTCCCTTGAGCAGTTCTTC. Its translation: CASSFAGGSLEQFF. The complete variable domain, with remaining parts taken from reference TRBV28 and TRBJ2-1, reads DVKVTQSSRYLVKRTGEKVFLECVQDMDHENMFWYRQDPGLGLRLIYFSYDVKMKEKGDIPEGYSVSREKKERFSLILESASTNQTSMYLCASSFAGGSLEQFFGPGTRLTVL.

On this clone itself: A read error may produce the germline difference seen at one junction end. CDR3 bases: TGTGCCAGCAGTTACTCGGGGGCAACTAGTGAAAAACTGTTTTTT. This translates into CASSYSGATSEKLFF. This sequence joins TRBV6-5 and TRBJ1-4; D is possibly TRBD1 (6 bases). The CDR3 consists of 15 residues. CDR1 is MNHEY, CDR2 SVGAGI, per germline.

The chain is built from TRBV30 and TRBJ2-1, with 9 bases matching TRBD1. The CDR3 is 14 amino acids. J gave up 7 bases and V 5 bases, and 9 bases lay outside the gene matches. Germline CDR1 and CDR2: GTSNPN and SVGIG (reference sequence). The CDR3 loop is CAWVGTGFGNEQFF. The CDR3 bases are TGTGCCTGGGTCGGGACAGGGTTCGGAAATGAGCAGTTCTTC.

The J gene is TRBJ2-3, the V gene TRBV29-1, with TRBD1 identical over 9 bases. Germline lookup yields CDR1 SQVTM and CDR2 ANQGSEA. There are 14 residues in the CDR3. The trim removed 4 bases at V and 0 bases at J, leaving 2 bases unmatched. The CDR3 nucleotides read TGCAGCGTTGCGGGGACAGGGAGCACAGATACGCAGTATTTT. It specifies CSVAGTGSTDTQYF.

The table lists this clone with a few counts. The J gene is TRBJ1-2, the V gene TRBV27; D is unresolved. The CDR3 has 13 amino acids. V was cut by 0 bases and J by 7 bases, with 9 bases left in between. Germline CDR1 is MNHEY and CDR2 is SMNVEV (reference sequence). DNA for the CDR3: TGTGCCAGCAGTTTATCTCTGGGCGTTGGCTACACCTTC. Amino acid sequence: CASSLSLGVGYTF.

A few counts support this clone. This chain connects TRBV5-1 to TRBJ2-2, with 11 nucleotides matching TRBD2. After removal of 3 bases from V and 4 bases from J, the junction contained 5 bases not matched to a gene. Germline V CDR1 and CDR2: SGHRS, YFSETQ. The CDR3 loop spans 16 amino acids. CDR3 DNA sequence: TGCGCCAGCAGCTCACCGGGACTAGCGGTCACCGGGGAGCTGTTTTTT. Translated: CASSSPGLAVTGELFF.

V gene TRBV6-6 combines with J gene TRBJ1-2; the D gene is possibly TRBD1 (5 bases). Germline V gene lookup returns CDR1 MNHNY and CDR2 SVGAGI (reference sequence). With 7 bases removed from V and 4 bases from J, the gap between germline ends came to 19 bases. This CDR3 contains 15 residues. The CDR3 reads CASNAEGARVYGYTF. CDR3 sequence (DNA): TGTGCCAGCAATGCGGAAGGGGCCCGAGTCTATGGCTACACCTTC.

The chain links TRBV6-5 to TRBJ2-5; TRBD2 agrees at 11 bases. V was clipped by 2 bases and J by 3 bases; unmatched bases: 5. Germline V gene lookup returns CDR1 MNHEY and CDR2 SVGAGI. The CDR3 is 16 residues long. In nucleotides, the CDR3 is TGTGCCAGCAGTTACACCGCTAGCGGGGGGAAAGAGACCCAGTACTTC. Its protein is CASSYTASGGKETQYF.

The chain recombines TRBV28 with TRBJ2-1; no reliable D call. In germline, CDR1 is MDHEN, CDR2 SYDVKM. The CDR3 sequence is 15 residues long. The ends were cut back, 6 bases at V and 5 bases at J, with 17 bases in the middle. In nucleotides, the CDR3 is TGTGCCAGCAGCCCAAAGCCCCCGAACCACAATGAGCAGTTCTTC. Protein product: CASSPKPPNHNEQFF.

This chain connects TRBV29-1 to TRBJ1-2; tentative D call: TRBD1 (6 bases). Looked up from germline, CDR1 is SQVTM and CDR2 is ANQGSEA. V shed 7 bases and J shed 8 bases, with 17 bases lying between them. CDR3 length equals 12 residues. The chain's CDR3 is CSARQEEGGYTF. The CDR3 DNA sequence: TGCAGCGCCCGACAGGAGGAAGGCGGCTACACCTTC.